One sample yielded the 9 T cell receptor beta chains listed below, sequenced in a study of cytotoxic CD8 clonotypes in ibrutinib-treated CLL. Sequencing was performed with immunoSEQ multiplex PCR; in TCRdb, only in-frame clones are kept and a portion is missing. Of about 15,000 clones in the sample, about 60% are singletons; the top ten hold 9.5% to 15%. The sequencing here drew on PBMCs, taken before ibrutinib treatment. These receptors were obtained from a human donor with chronic lymphocytic leukemia.

This chain connects TRBV7-8 to TRBJ2-5; possible D gene TRBD2, 6 bases. V lost 0 bases, J lost 4 bases, and 12 bases lay in between. Germline V CDR1 and CDR2: SGHVS, FQNEAQ. This CDR3 has 15 amino acids. CDR3 region: CASSLAGGSPETQYF. CDR3 in DNA: TGTGCCAGCAGCTTAGCGGGAGGATCGCCAGAGACCCAGTACTTC. Full variable domain (remainder filled in from reference TRBV7-8 and TRBJ2-5): GAGVSQSPRYKVAKRGQDVALRCDPISGHVSLFWYQQALGQGPEFLTYFQNEAQLDKSGLPSDRFFAERPEGSVSTLKIQRTQQEDSAVYLCASSLAGGSPETQYFGPGTRLLVL.

This clone was picked up a small number of times. The chain joins TRBV7-2 to TRBJ1-3; D unresolved. CDR1 and CDR2 (germline): SGHTA, FQGNSA. V was shortened by 4 bases and J by 2 bases, with 0 bases between the two germline ends. CDR3 length: 11 residues. The CDR3 loop is CASSSGNTIYF. The CDR3 DNA follows: TGTGCCAGCAGCTCTGGAAACACCATATATTTT. The full variable domain, rest sourced from reference TRBV7-2 and TRBJ1-3, is GAGVSQSPSNKVTEKGKDVELRCDPISGHTALYWYRQSLGQGLEFLIYFQGNSAPDKSGLPSDRFSAERTGGSVSTLTIQRTQQEDSAVYLCASSSGNTIYFGEGSWLTVV.

The chain is built from TRBV7-9 and TRBJ2-4; D unclear. There are 14 residues in the CDR3. In germline, CDR1 is SEHNR, CDR2 FQNEAQ (reference sequence). Trimming took 7 bases from V and 2 from J, leaving 12 bases between them. The CDR3 region is CASTLGKPKNIQYF. In nucleotides, the CDR3 is TGTGCCAGCACCCTGGGAAAGCCCAAAAACATTCAGTACTTC.

This clone was observed a few times. The J gene is TRBJ2-3, the V gene TRBV4-1, with a tentative D call TRBD2 (5 bases). The V end lost 8 bases, the J end lost 6 bases, and 15 bases lay between the germline ends. CDR1 is MGHRA and CDR2 is YSYEKL in the germline V gene. The CDR3 has 13 amino acids. CDR3 region: CASEDGIEDTQYF. In DNA form, the CDR3 reads TGCGCCAGCGAGGACGGGATTGAGGATACGCAGTATTTT.

The chain couples TRBV6-5 to TRBJ1-2; unclear D gene. CDR1 and CDR2 (germline): MNHEY, SVGAGI. This CDR3 comprises 10 residues. The V end lost 8 bases, the J end lost 3 bases, and 4 bases lay between the germline ends. The CDR3 bases are TGTGCCAGCGGTGACTATGGCTACACCTTC. Translating gives CASGDYGYTF.

The rearrangement joins TRBV19 to TRBJ2-5, with a tentative D call TRBD2 (5 bases). The V and J ends lost 7 bases and 2 bases respectively, with 11 bases between them. Germline assignment: CDR1 LNHDA and CDR2 SQIVND (reference sequence). The CDR3 is 13 amino acids. Here the CDR3 DNA reads TGTGCCAGTAAGAGGGCTAAACAAGAGACCCAGTACTTC. Its protein product is CASKRAKQETQYF.

CDR3 in DNA: TGTGCCAGCCTACGGCTAAGCGACAGAATACTTGACTATGGCTACACCTTC. Translated: CASLRLSDRILDYGYTF. The chain joins TRBV2 to TRBJ1-2, with a weak D call TRBD1 (5 bases). The V gene lost 8 bases and the J gene lost 3 bases, with 25 bases spanning the gap. Germline-derived CDR1 and CDR2 are SNHLY and FYNNEI. CDR3 length equals 17 residues.

The rearrangement joins TRBV5-1 to TRBJ2-5; 7 bases fit TRBD1. The V gene end was trimmed by 5 bases and the J gene end by 5 bases; junction bases not matched to a gene: 12. Per the germline V gene, CDR1 is SGHRS and CDR2 is YFSETQ. CDR3 length: 15 residues. The CDR3 here is CASSLLTGSVETQYF. The CDR3 bases are TGCGCCAGCAGTCTACTGACAGGGTCTGTCGAGACCCAGTACTTC.

The V call is TRBV4-1, the J call TRBJ2-2; D is possibly TRBD1 (6 bases). The CDR3 totals 15 residues. Trimming stripped 1 base from V and 7 bases from J, with 13 bases between. Per germline, CDR1 MGHRA and CDR2 YSYEKL. The CDR3 sequence is CASSQGATGFGELFF. The DNA for the CDR3 is TGCGCCAGCAGCCAAGGCGCTACAGGGTTCGGGGAGCTGTTTTTT.